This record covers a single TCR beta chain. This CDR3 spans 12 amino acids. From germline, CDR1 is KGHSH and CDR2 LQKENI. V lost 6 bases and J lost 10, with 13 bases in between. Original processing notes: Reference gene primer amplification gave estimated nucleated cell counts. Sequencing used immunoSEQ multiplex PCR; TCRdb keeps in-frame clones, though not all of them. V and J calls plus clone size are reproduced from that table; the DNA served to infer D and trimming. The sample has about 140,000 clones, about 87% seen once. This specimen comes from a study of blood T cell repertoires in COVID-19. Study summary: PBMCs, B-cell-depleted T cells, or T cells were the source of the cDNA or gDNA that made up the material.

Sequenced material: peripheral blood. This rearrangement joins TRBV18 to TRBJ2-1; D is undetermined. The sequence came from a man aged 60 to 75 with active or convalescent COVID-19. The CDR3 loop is CASSLEAREQFF. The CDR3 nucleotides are TGTGCCAGCTCCCTCGAGGCAAGAGAGCAGTTCTTC.